The clone carrying this T cell receptor (beta chain) was observed once. Seattle-derived patients entered the study during active infection and were followed longitudinally. The assay was immunoSEQ multiplex PCR, and TCRdb's table has in-frame clones only and misses some. The data show just over 300,000 clones, 85% to 90% seen once. This sample stems from a study of blood T cell repertoires in COVID-19. At the level of the study: Both acute and convalescent COVID-19 samples were obtained from the United States, Italy and Spain.

From germline, CDR1 is LGHDT and CDR2 YNNKEL (reference sequence). V lost 1 base and J lost 0, with 4 bases in between. The CDR3 has 13 amino acids. The genes are TRBV3-1 (or the pseudogene TRBV3-2) and TRBJ2-7; D is uncertain. This TCR was sampled from a woman aged 25 to 39 with COVID-19, enrolled during active disease. The sample taken for sequencing was peripheral blood. This chain's CDR3 is CASSQAVSYEQYF. The CDR3 nucleotides are TGTGCCAGCAGCCAAGCAGTCTCCTACGAGCAGTACTTC.